These 10 T cell receptor beta chains were all obtained from the same sample, sequenced in a study of T cells in Graves' hyperthyroidism and ophthalmopathy. Amplification of TCR beta CDR3 regions was performed using RNA transcripts as template. TCR CDR3 underwent first-round RT-PCR with the HTBI primer set. MiXCR, applied by TCRdb to the multiplex PCR reads, yields one record per CDR3 protein. The data contain about 350,000 distinct CDR3 sequences, 18% of them seen just once; the ten biggest clones take up around 16%. The sample comprised blood. The receptors were gathered from a middle-aged woman with Graves' ophthalmopathy.

This clonotype was recorded many times. The chain couples TRBV12-3 or TRBV12-4 to TRBJ1-1; D unclear. Trimming cost V 5 bases and J 5 bases, with 9 bases left between them. There are 12 residues in the CDR3. The DNA of the CDR3 is TGTGCCAGCAGTCTCTGGAGGACTGAAGCTTTCTTT. Its protein product is CASSLWRTEAFF.

The chain uses TRBV28 and TRBJ1-5; 11 positions match TRBD1. This CDR3 region has 16 residues. J gave up 3 bases and V 5 bases, and 6 bases lay outside the gene matches. Germline CDR1 MDHEN, CDR2 SYDVKM. The CDR3 DNA reads TGTGCCAGCAGTCCCGGGACAGGGGGTGACAATCAGCCCCAGCATTTT. Its translation: CASSPGTGGDNQPQHF. Variable domain in full (rest from reference TRBV28 and TRBJ1-5): DVKVTQSSRYLVKRTGEKVFLECVQDMDHENMFWYRQDPGLGLRLIYFSYDVKMKEKGDIPEGYSVSREKKERFSLILESASTNQTSMYLCASSPGTGGDNQPQHFGDGTRLSIL.

This clonotype has ten or more counts. This chain joins TRBV28 and TRBJ1-6; D ambiguous. The CDR3 is 15 residues long. V lost 3 bases and J lost 6, with 12 bases in between. The germline V gene has CDR1 MDHEN and CDR2 SYDVKM. This CDR3 is CASSLASPFNSPLHF. CDR3 nucleotides: TGTGCCAGCAGTTTGGCCTCCCCCTTTAATTCACCCCTCCACTTT.

Note on this clonotype: A junction end diverges from the germline sequence, so it may reflect a read error. This rearrangement joins TRBV6-2 or TRBV6-3 to TRBJ1-2; 10 bases align to TRBD1. The CDR3 contains 15 residues. Per germline, CDR1 MNHEY and CDR2 SVGEGT. The CDR3 DNA is TGTGCCAGCAGTTACTCAACGACAGGGGGCTATGGCTACAACTTC. The encoded protein is CASSYSTTGGYGYNF.

This clonotype was seen ten or more times. This sequence joins TRBV28 and TRBJ1-2; possibly TRBD1 for D (6 bases). Germline values: CDR1 MDHEN, CDR2 SYDVKM. V lost 5 bases to trimming and J lost 3 bases, with 22 bases between them. The CDR3 length is 17 residues. CDR3 sequence (DNA): TGTGCCAGCAGTCTCCTTCTCCAGGGGCGCGAGGACTATGGCTACACCTTC. It translates to CASSLLLQGREDYGYTF.

This clonotype was seen many times. This chain uses TRBV19 with TRBJ1-2, with D hard to call. Germline CDR1 reads LNHDA; CDR2 reads SQIVND (reference sequence). Trimming stripped 3 bases from V and 4 bases from J, with 15 bases between. The CDR3 contains 15 residues. DNA of the CDR3: TGTGCCAGTAGTATTGGGTTACAGAATTTCTATGGCTACACCTTC. Its protein product is CASSIGLQNFYGYTF.

The sample holds many counts of this clonotype. V is TRBV18 and J is TRBJ1-1; D is unclear. The V gene lost 6 bases and the J gene lost 4 bases, with 15 bases spanning the gap. Germline V gene sequence: CDR1 KGHSH, CDR2 LQKENI. The CDR3 has 14 residues. The CDR3: CASSQRDGGTEAFF. CDR3 in DNA: TGTGCCAGCTCCCAGAGGGATGGTGGCACTGAAGCTTTCTTT.

This clonotype was seen at least ten times. This sequence joins TRBV19 and TRBJ1-5; a weak D match, TRBD1 (5 bases). Deletions cut 5 bases from V and 3 bases from J, with 14 bases between. The CDR3 extends over 15 amino acids. Germline loops: CDR1 LNHDA, CDR2 SQIVND (reference sequence). The CDR3 DNA is TGTGCCAGTAGTGACCGGGACCGATTCAATCAGCCCCAGCATTTT. This sequence encodes CASSDRDRFNQPQHF.

This clonotype appeared many times. The chain joins TRBV6-6 to TRBJ1-1; 7 bases fit TRBD1. The CDR3 extends over 16 amino acids. Losses at the gene ends were 4 bases for V and 0 bases for J; bases not matched to a gene: 8. Germline CDR1 MNHNY, CDR2 SVGAGI (reference sequence). In nucleotides, the CDR3 is TGTGCCAGCAGTTCCAGGGGGAGGAACATGAACACTGAAGCTTTCTTT. This encodes CASSSRGRNMNTEAFF.

In its sample, this clonotype was seen many times. J is TRBJ2-7 and V is TRBV6-1; TRBD2 agrees at 11 bases. Germline V lookup: CDR1 MNHNS, CDR2 SASEGT. The CDR3 totals 16 residues. V lost 8 bases and J lost 1; bases outside the gene matches: 10. The CDR3 bases are TGTGCCAGCCCCCAACCGGGACTAGCGGAATCCTACGAGCAGTACTTC. Translation gives CASPQPGLAESYEQYF.